This TCR beta chain was documented in a study of a mutant IDH1 vaccine in newly diagnosed glioma. Study as a whole: Patients began vaccination 4-6 weeks after radiotherapy alone, or with temozolomide cycles. Therapy received beforehand was radiotherapy, temozolomide, or both, with most patients given both. Study-wide results and caveats: No link was apparently found between pseudoprogression and changes in top peripheral T cell clonotypes.

On this clone itself: The antigen remains undetermined.

Germline V CDR1 and CDR2: MNHEY, SMNVEV (reference sequence). V lost 4 bases, J lost 7 bases, and 17 bases lay in between. This CDR3 is built from 14 residues. Noted time point: week 35, safety follow-up. The content of each vaccine dose was 300 ug of mutant IDH1 20-mer peptide, and topical imiquimod accompanied it. Across weeks 1, 3, 5, 7, 11, 15, 19 and 23, patients received a vaccination each time, eight in all. Only in-frame clones appear in the TCRdb table, and some are missing; sequencing was by immunoSEQ multiplex PCR. This table holds tens of thousands of clones, less than 90% found once. The chain employs TRBV27 and TRBJ2-7, with D tentatively TRBD2 (6 bases). The source is a young man with glioma. The starting material was PBMCs, obtained from a glioma patient whose treatment included an IDH1 peptide vaccine. The CDR3 DNA reads TGTGCCAGCAGTTCGTACGCTACGACTAGGGAGCAGTACTTC. Translated, it gives CASSSYATTREQYF.